These 15 T cell receptor beta chains were sequenced from one sample in a study of blood T cell repertoires in COVID-19. Method: immunoSEQ multiplex PCR; TCRdb's copy keeps in-frame clones and lacks some. This table holds roughly 170,000 clones, approximately 84% found once. The sample taken for sequencing was peripheral blood. These receptors all come from a human donor in a cohort sampled during active COVID-19.

The rearrangement joins TRBV9 to TRBJ2-5, with a weak D call TRBD2 (5 bases). This CDR3 comprises 14 residues. CDR1 and CDR2 (germline): SGDLS, YYNGEE. Trimming cost V 1 base and J 0 bases, with 7 bases left between them. CDR3 in amino acids: CASSVLRDQETQYF. The CDR3 DNA reads TGTGCCAGCAGCGTATTGCGGGACCAAGAGACCCAGTACTTC. Full variable domain (rest looked up from reference TRBV9 and TRBJ2-5): DSGVTQTPKHLITATGQRVTLRCSPRSGDLSVYWYQQSLDQGLQFLIQYYNGEERAKGNILERFSAQQFPDLHSELNLSSLELGDSALYFCASSVLRDQETQYFGPGTRLLVL.

The CDR3 reads CASSLSLGGYTF. CDR3 DNA: TGTGCCAGCAGCTTATCCCTCGGGGGCTACACCTTC. The chain joins TRBV5-6 to TRBJ1-2, with D unresolved. The V gene lost 2 bases and the J gene lost 8 bases, with 10 bases spanning the gap. CDR3 length: 12 amino acids. CDR1 is SGHDT, CDR2 YYEEEE, per germline.

The gene calls are TRBV2 and TRBJ2-3; a weak D match, TRBD2 (6 bases). CDR1 is SNHLY, CDR2 FYNNEI, per germline. The CDR3 runs 15 residues. Deletions cut 7 bases from V and 0 bases from J, with 14 bases between. This chain's CDR3 is CASNQGLPSTDTQYF. CDR3 sequence (DNA): TGTGCCAGCAACCAGGGACTCCCTAGCACAGATACGCAGTATTTT.

The chain couples TRBV15 to TRBJ2-6, with 8 bases identical to TRBD1. CDR1 and CDR2 (germline): LNHNV, YYDKDF (reference sequence). The CDR3 spans 22 residues. V lost 4 bases and J lost 0; bases outside the gene matches: 20. CDR3 nucleotides: TGTGCCACCAGCACATTTTTTCCGGGACAGGCGAATCCCACCTCTGGGGCCAACGTCCTGACTTTC. It yields the protein CATSTFFPGQANPTSGANVLTF. The full variable domain, completed using reference TRBV15 and TRBJ2-6, is DAMVIQNPRYQVTQFGKPVTLSCSQTLNHNVMYWYQQKSSQAPKLLFHYYDKDFNNEADTPDNFQSRRPNTSFCFLDIRSPGLGDTAMYLCATSTFFPGQANPTSGANVLTFGAGSRLTVL.

This clone was seen a single time. The V call is TRBV27, the J call TRBJ1-2; 12 positions match TRBD1. Germline lookup yields CDR1 MNHEY and CDR2 SMNVEV (reference sequence). J was trimmed by 5 bases and V by 8 bases; bases with no gene match: 3. CDR3 length: 13 amino acids. In nucleotides, the CDR3 is TGTGCCAGCCTGGGACAGGGGGCATATGGCTACACCTTC. This codes for CASLGQGAYGYTF.

V and J are TRBV7-2 and TRBJ1-2, with D perhaps matching TRBD1 (5 bases). The germline V gene encodes CDR1 SGHTA and CDR2 FQGNSA. Trimming removed 4 bases from V and 4 bases from J, with 10 bases in between. CDR3 length: 13 amino acids. The CDR3 region is CASSSGLLYGYTF. CDR3 bases: TGTGCCAGCAGCTCGGGACTGCTCTATGGCTACACCTTC.

The CDR3: CASSRQGGFENTIYF. CDR3 sequence (DNA): TGTGCCAGCAGCCGACAGGGCGGGTTTGAAAACACCATATATTTT. The genes are TRBV3-1 (or the pseudogene TRBV3-2) and TRBJ1-3; 7 nucleotides agree with TRBD1. Trimming removed 4 bases from V and 6 bases from J; junction bases left unmatched: 9. Germline values: CDR1 LGHDT, CDR2 YNNKEL (reference sequence). This CDR3 has 15 residues.

This clone was detected only once. This rearrangement joins TRBV10-3 to TRBJ2-1; TRBD2 matches 8 bases. Germline values: CDR1 ENHRY, CDR2 SYGVKD. After removal of 3 bases from V and 4 bases from J, the junction contained 5 bases not matched to a gene. CDR3 length: 15 residues. The CDR3 loop reads CAISDAAGEYNEQFF. In DNA, the CDR3 is TGTGCCATCAGTGACGCAGCGGGGGAATACAATGAGCAGTTCTTC.

In its sample, this clone was seen a few times. The rearrangement uses TRBV4-2 and TRBJ1-1; 7 bases fit TRBD1. Germline values: CDR1 LGHNA, CDR2 YNFKEQ. CDR3 length: 14 residues. The trim removed 10 bases at V and 0 bases at J, leaving 8 bases unmatched. In nucleotides, the CDR3 is TGTGCCATCTTCCCGACAGGGCTGAACACTGAAGCTTTCTTT. Translating gives CAIFPTGLNTEAFF.

This rearrangement joins TRBV5-4 to TRBJ1-3, with D tentatively TRBD1 (5 bases). The length of the CDR3 is 16 residues. CDR1 is SGHNT, CDR2 YYREEE, per germline (reference sequence). Deletions cut 4 bases from V and 1 base from J, with 15 bases between. The CDR3 protein is CASSGKQAGSGNTIYF. The CDR3 DNA is TGTGCCAGCAGCGGCAAACAGGCAGGGTCTGGAAACACCATATATTTT.

V is TRBV7-8 and J is TRBJ1-5; D perhaps matches TRBD1 (5 bases). Trimming pared 2 bases from V and 0 bases from J, leaving 17 bases between. Germline loops: CDR1 SGHVS, CDR2 FQNEAQ. The CDR3 has 18 residues. In DNA, the CDR3 is TGTGCCAGCAGCTTATCATTGACAGTTCTTAATAGCAATCAGCCCCAGCATTTT. It translates to CASSLSLTVLNSNQPQHF.

Many counts were recorded for this clone. The V call is TRBV7-8, the J call TRBJ1-1; D unresolved. The V and J ends lost 1 base and 6 bases respectively, with 12 bases between them. The CDR3 contains 14 residues. In germline, CDR1 is SGHVS, CDR2 FQNEAQ. CDR3 nucleotide sequence: TGTGCCAGCAGCTTAGTTCAATGGGGAGCTGAAGCTTTCTTT. Translation: CASSLVQWGAEAFF. Full variable domain (missing parts from reference TRBV7-8 and TRBJ1-1): GAGVSQSPRYKVAKRGQDVALRCDPISGHVSLFWYQQALGQGPEFLTYFQNEAQLDKSGLPSDRFFAERPEGSVSTLKIQRTQQEDSAVYLCASSLVQWGAEAFFGQGTRLTVV.

V is TRBV5-5 and J is TRBJ2-7; 8 nucleotides line up with TRBD1. Germline CDR1 SGHKS, CDR2 YYEKEE (reference sequence). CDR3 length: 15 amino acids. The trim removed 3 bases at V and 0 bases at J, leaving 5 bases unmatched. CDR3 DNA: TGTGCCAGCAGCTCAACCGGGACAGGCTCCTACGAGCAGTACTTC. Its translation is CASSSTGTGSYEQYF.

The chain is built from TRBV11-2 and TRBJ2-7, with D possibly being TRBD1 (6 bases). This CDR3 is 17 amino acids long. Trimming left V 1 base short and J 1 base short, with 17 bases between. Germline V lookup: CDR1 SGHAT, CDR2 FQNNGV. Written as DNA, the CDR3 is TGTGCCAGCAGCTTAGTATTTCTCGGACAGCCTTCCTACGAGCAGTACTTC. It translates to CASSLVFLGQPSYEQYF.

In its sample, this clone was seen a few times. The chain employs TRBV5-6 and TRBJ2-1, with D possibly matching TRBD2 (5 bases). Between the trimmed V and J ends, which lost 2 bases and 6 bases, there was a span of 12 bases. The germline gives CDR1 SGHDT, CDR2 YYEEEE. The CDR3 covers 14 residues. The CDR3 nucleotides read TGTGCCAGCAGCTTAGGCTCGAGGGTCAATGAGCAGTTCTTC. Translating it yields CASSLGSRVNEQFF.